These 28 T cell receptor beta chains were sequenced from one sample in a study of cytomegalovirus exposure and HLA in healthy donors. PCR amplification relied on 60 Vbeta primers (plus 13 Jbeta primers). Repertoires were generated with immunoSEQ multiplex PCR, while TCRdb's copy carries only in-frame clones and drops some. The sample has around 110,000 clones; around 86% are singletons. The sequenced sample consisted of PBMCs. The source is a woman younger than 45 in good health and CMV-seronegative.

The V call is TRBV29-1, the J call TRBJ2-7; TRBD2 aligns across 13 bases. The V segment lost 7 bases and the J segment 2 bases; nucleotides outside the gene matches: 17. The CDR3 has 18 residues. CDR1 is SQVTM and CDR2 is ANQGSEA in the germline V gene. The CDR3 is CSALPGPGTSGNAYEQYF. The CDR3 DNA reads TGCAGCGCCTTACCTGGGCCCGGGACTAGCGGGAATGCCTACGAGCAGTACTTC.

The V and J genes are TRBV10-1 and TRBJ2-7; D gene unclear. CDR1 WNHNN and CDR2 SYGVQD come from the germline V gene (reference sequence). The V and J ends lost 6 bases and 7 bases respectively, with 16 bases between them. CDR3 length equals 13 residues. CDR3 DNA: TGCGCCAGCAGCGATAGCTTTGCAACGGAGCAGTACTTC. It codes for CASSDSFATEQYF.

The CDR3 bases are TGCGCCAGCAGCTTGGTTAGCGGGAGTTTCAATGAGCAGTTCTTC. It specifies CASSLVSGSFNEQFF. This chain joins TRBV5-1 and TRBJ2-1; 9 bases line up with TRBD2. This CDR3 is 15 amino acids long. CDR1 and CDR2 from the germline V gene are SGHRS and YFSETQ. J gave up 6 bases and V 0 bases, and 4 bases lay outside the gene matches.

V usage is TRBV5-4 and J usage is TRBJ2-3; 16 bases match TRBD2. Per the germline V gene, CDR1 is SGHNT and CDR2 is YYREEE (reference sequence). The CDR3 spans 18 residues. Germline trimming cut 4 bases from V and 3 bases from J; bases unmatched to any gene: 8. The CDR3 region is CASSQGLAGGPTTDTQYF. The CDR3 region has the DNA TGTGCCAGCAGCCAGGGACTAGCGGGAGGGCCAACGACAGATACGCAGTATTTT.

The CDR3 DNA follows: TGTGCCAGCAGTCCCCCCCCGCGGGAGGGCCCCGGGGAGCTGTTTTTT. As protein: CASSPPPREGPGELFF. This chain connects TRBV28 to TRBJ2-2, with 9 bases identical to TRBD2. V gave up 5 bases and J gave up 6 bases; unmatched junction bases: 10. From germline, CDR1 is MDHEN and CDR2 SYDVKM. This CDR3 is 16 amino acids long.

The genes are TRBV27 and TRBJ2-1, with D possibly being TRBD2 (5 bases). Looked up from germline, CDR1 is MNHEY and CDR2 is SMNVEV (reference sequence). The V end lost 0 bases, the J end lost 9 bases, and 18 bases lay between the germline ends. The CDR3 is 16 amino acids. The DNA of the CDR3 is TGTGCCAGCAGTTTATCGAGGGCTAGCCTAGGAGTTGAGCAGTTCTTC. This encodes CASSLSRASLGVEQFF.

The V call is TRBV18, the J call TRBJ1-3; D is perhaps TRBD1 (6 bases). The CDR3 loop spans 14 amino acids. Germline V gene lookup returns CDR1 KGHSH and CDR2 LQKENI. Trimming took off 2 bases at V and 2 bases at J, with 7 bases between the two ends. The CDR3 nucleotides read TGTGCCAGCTCACCAACAGGGACTGGAAACACCATATATTTT. Its translation is CASSPTGTGNTIYF.

This clone was seen a few times. V and J are TRBV30 and TRBJ1-5; 7 bases are shared with TRBD1. Germline assignment: CDR1 GTSNPN and CDR2 SVGIG (reference sequence). V shed 1 base and J 1 base; nucleotides not matched to a gene: 4. The CDR3 is made up of 15 amino acids. CDR3 bases: TGTGCCTGGAGTGACAGGGGAATGAGCAATCAGCCCCAGCATTTT. This sequence encodes CAWSDRGMSNQPQHF. Combining the CDR3 with reference TRBV30 and TRBJ1-5 gives the whole variable domain SQTIHQWPATLVQPVGSPLSLECTVEGTSNPNLYWYRQAAGRGLQLLFYSVGIGQISSEVPQNLSASRPQDRQFILSSKKLLLSDSGFYLCAWSDRGMSNQPQHFGDGTRLSIL.

This clone occurred once. V usage is TRBV9 and J usage is TRBJ1-1, with 8 bases fitting TRBD1. From germline, CDR1 is SGDLS and CDR2 YYNGEE. The CDR3 has 16 residues. Losses at the gene ends were 4 bases for V and 3 bases for J; bases not matched to a gene: 11. The CDR3 loop reads CASSSPSGGLDTEAFF. For the CDR3, the DNA is TGTGCCAGCAGCTCCCCTTCAGGGGGCCTGGACACTGAAGCTTTCTTT.

The V and J genes are TRBV28 and TRBJ2-1; D uncertain. From germline, CDR1 is MDHEN and CDR2 SYDVKM. With 6 bases removed from V and 0 bases from J, the gap between germline ends came to 9 bases. The CDR3 runs to 14 residues. CDR3 amino acids: CASRPPSSYNEQFF. CDR3 bases: TGTGCCAGCAGGCCCCCGAGCTCCTACAATGAGCAGTTCTTC.

The gene calls are TRBV19 and TRBJ2-1, with 8 bases matching TRBD2. The CDR3 is 14 amino acids. Germline trimming cut 3 bases from V and 8 bases from J; bases unmatched to any gene: 6. The V gene's germline CDR1 is LNHDA and CDR2 SQIVND (reference sequence). Here the CDR3 DNA reads TGTGCCAGTAGTATGATAATAGCGGGATATGAGCAGTTCTTC. Its translation is CASSMIIAGYEQFF.

The rearrangement joins TRBV27 to TRBJ2-2, with 7 bases identical to TRBD1. The CDR3 is made up of 16 amino acids. The V gene's germline CDR1 is MNHEY and CDR2 SMNVEV (reference sequence). V lost 4 bases and J lost 4; bases outside the gene matches: 9. For the CDR3, the DNA is TGTGCCAGCAGTTCCTACCCGGGACAGCTCACCGGGGAGCTGTTTTTT. Protein: CASSSYPGQLTGELFF.

With regard to this clone: Other DNA sequences in this sample translate to the same CDR3. The chain combines TRBV6-7 with TRBJ1-1, with TRBD1 matching over 7 bases. TRBV6-7 carries the ORF label, with uncertain function. After removal of 6 bases from V and 3 bases from J, the junction contained 4 bases not matched to a gene. This CDR3 contains 13 residues. The CDR3: CASSQTGHTEAFF. The CDR3 DNA reads as TGTGCCAGCAGCCAGACAGGGCACACTGAAGCTTTCTTT.

V usage is TRBV4-3 and J usage is TRBJ2-3; unclear D gene. The V gene's germline CDR1 is LGHNA and CDR2 YSLEER. V was cut by 1 base and J by 2 bases, with 13 bases left in between. The CDR3 covers 16 residues. CDR3 sequence: CASSQGESPYTDTQYF. In DNA, the CDR3 is TGCGCCAGCAGCCAAGGAGAGAGTCCTTACACAGATACGCAGTATTTT.

The chain links TRBV20-1 to TRBJ2-5; D is perhaps TRBD2 (5 bases). There are 11 residues in the CDR3. Between the trimmed V and J ends, which lost 6 bases and 9 bases, there was a span of 14 bases. Germline V gene sequence: CDR1 DFQATT, CDR2 SNEGSKA (reference sequence). DNA for the CDR3: TGCAGTGCCCCCTTTTCCGGGGCCCAGTACTTC. This gives the protein CSAPFSGAQYF.

V usage is TRBV7-8 and J usage is TRBJ1-4; D not resolved. Germline-derived CDR1 and CDR2 are SGHVS and FQNEAQ. This CDR3 has 16 amino acids. Trimming took 3 bases from V and 2 from J, leaving 13 bases between them. The CDR3 region is CASSLRGSSTNEKLFF. Here the CDR3 DNA reads TGTGCCAGCAGCTTGAGAGGGTCTTCGACTAATGAAAAACTGTTTTTT.

The J gene is TRBJ1-6, the V gene TRBV27; maybe TRBD1 (5 bases). V lost 3 bases and J lost 1, with 16 bases in between. The CDR3 consists of 18 residues. CDR1 and CDR2 from the germline V gene are MNHEY and SMNVEV (reference sequence). The CDR3 protein is CASSFSERTGSYNSPLHF. The CDR3 bases are TGTGCCAGCAGTTTTTCGGAGAGAACAGGTTCCTATAATTCACCCCTCCACTTT.

J is TRBJ1-2 and V is TRBV7-2; TRBD1 matches 7 bases. Germline CDR1 SGHTA, CDR2 FQGNSA. The CDR3 has 17 residues. V shed 4 bases and J 3 bases; nucleotides not matched to a gene: 14. As DNA, the CDR3 is TGTGCCAGCAGCTACGGGACAGACGCCTTTACGGACTATGGCTACACCTTC. Translated, it gives CASSYGTDAFTDYGYTF. Filled out from reference TRBV7-2 and TRBJ1-2, the complete variable domain reads GAGVSQSPSNKVTEKGKDVELRCDPISGHTALYWYRQSLGQGLEFLIYFQGNSAPDKSGLPSDRFSAERTGGSVSTLTIQRTQQEDSAVYLCASSYGTDAFTDYGYTFGSGTRLTVV.

The V call is TRBV6-5, the J call TRBJ2-1, with 10 bases identical to TRBD1. The CDR3 is made up of 15 amino acids. Germline V gives CDR1 MNHEY, CDR2 SVGAGI. With 6 bases clipped from V and 5 bases from J, the junction kept 7 bases outside the gene matches. The CDR3 sequence: CASRIGTGENNEQFF. DNA of the CDR3: TGTGCCAGCAGGATCGGGACAGGGGAAAACAATGAGCAGTTCTTC.

The gene calls are TRBV30 and TRBJ1-1; D call uncertain. CDR3 size: 12 residues. Germline V gene data show CDR1 as GTSNPN and CDR2 as SVGIG (reference sequence). V was clipped by 3 bases and J by 5 bases, with 10 bases between them. The DNA for the CDR3 is TGTGCCTGGAGGGTACCGCGGACTGAAGCTTTCTTT. This translates into CAWRVPRTEAFF.

CDR3 sequence: CASSQIRQGQNSYEQYF. The CDR3 DNA reads as TGCGCCAGCAGCCAAATAAGACAGGGGCAAAATTCCTACGAGCAGTACTTC. The genes are TRBV4-1 and TRBJ2-7; 8 nucleotides line up with TRBD1. From germline, CDR1 is MGHRA and CDR2 YSYEKL. V lost 2 bases to trimming and J lost 1 base; unmatched junction nucleotides: 10. CDR3 size: 17 residues.

This chain connects TRBV7-9 to TRBJ1-1; 7 bases line up with TRBD1. The CDR3 is made up of 14 amino acids. The V gene's germline CDR1 is SEHNR and CDR2 FQNEAQ (reference sequence). V lost 5 bases to trimming and J lost 4 bases; unmatched junction nucleotides: 7. This CDR3 is CASSPRQGGTEAFF. As DNA, the CDR3 is TGTGCCAGCAGCCCACGTCAGGGGGGCACTGAAGCTTTCTTT.

This rearrangement joins TRBV7-9 to TRBJ2-7; TRBD1 matches 9 bases. The CDR3 has 16 amino acids. Germline loops: CDR1 SEHNR, CDR2 FQNEAQ (reference sequence). With 1 base clipped from V and 5 bases from J, the junction kept 9 bases outside the gene matches. The DNA of the CDR3 is TGTGCCAGCAGCTTAGAAGAGGGGGACAGGGCTCACGAGCAGTACTTC. This sequence encodes CASSLEEGDRAHEQYF.

V gene TRBV9 combines with J gene TRBJ2-5; TRBD1 matches at 9 bases. The V segment lost 2 bases and the J segment 3 bases; nucleotides outside the gene matches: 2. The V gene's germline CDR1 is SGDLS and CDR2 YYNGEE. This CDR3 is 14 amino acids long. The CDR3 sequence is CASSVGQGEETQYF. CDR3 sequence (DNA): TGTGCCAGCAGCGTGGGACAGGGCGAAGAGACCCAGTACTTC.

The chain employs TRBV13 and TRBJ2-2; the match to TRBD2 covers 8 bases. The junction had 6 bases not matched to a gene; V was cut back by 4 bases and J by 2 bases. Germline V gene lookup returns CDR1 PRHDT and CDR2 FYEKMQ (reference sequence). The CDR3 covers 16 residues. The CDR3 loop is CASSYRLAINTGELFF. DNA of the CDR3: TGTGCCAGCAGCTATAGACTAGCGATTAACACCGGGGAGCTGTTTTTT.

In regard to this clone: Other DNA sequences in the same sample also yield this CDR3. The V and J genes are TRBV18 and TRBJ2-7, with a tentative D call TRBD2 (6 bases). Trimming removed 3 bases from V and 4 bases from J, with 10 bases in between. The CDR3 has 13 amino acids. The germline gives CDR1 KGHSH, CDR2 LQKENI. CDR3 residues: CASSPGLEYEQYF. CDR3 nucleotides: TGTGCCAGCTCACCGGGACTGGAATACGAGCAGTACTTC.

The V gene is TRBV6-1, the J gene TRBJ1-5; 8 nucleotides match TRBD1. Germline trimming cut 2 bases from V and 12 bases from J; bases unmatched to any gene: 6. In germline, CDR1 is MNHNS, CDR2 SASEGT. There are 13 residues in the CDR3. The CDR3 is CASSEIGTGNQHF. The DNA of the CDR3 is TGTGCCAGCAGTGAAATCGGGACAGGCAACCAGCATTTT.

The rearrangement uses TRBV10-3 and TRBJ2-1; 8 nucleotides match TRBD2. CDR1 is ENHRY and CDR2 is SYGVKD in the germline V gene. The CDR3 consists of 18 residues. V lost 0 bases to trimming and J lost 2 bases; unmatched junction nucleotides: 9. CDR3: CAISESNIAGTTYNEQFF. CDR3 sequence (DNA): TGTGCCATCAGTGAGTCGAACATAGCGGGAACTACCTACAATGAGCAGTTCTTC.